Listed here are 31 T cell receptor beta chains from one sample, sequenced in a study of cytomegalovirus exposure and HLA in healthy donors. The primer mix had 60 Vbeta and 13 Jbeta primers. The assay was immunoSEQ multiplex PCR, and TCRdb's table has in-frame clones only and misses some. The sample carries approximately 99,000 clones, 79% recorded once. The sample was PBMCs. Receptor source: a male donor in good health and CMV-seropositive.

This clone was seen only once. The chain recombines TRBV7-6 with TRBJ2-3; 7 nucleotides agree with TRBD2. Germline values: CDR1 SGHVS, CDR2 FNYEAQ. CDR3 size: 15 residues. J lost 2 bases, V lost 5 bases, and 7 bases had no gene match. The CDR3 DNA follows: TGTGCCAGCAGCAACGAGCGGGGTACCACAGATACGCAGTATTTT. Translation: CASSNERGTTDTQYF.

By share of the sample, this clone is medium-sized. The gene calls are TRBV4-3 and TRBJ1-1; D uncertain. The germline V gene encodes CDR1 LGHNA and CDR2 YSLEER. V lost 0 bases and J 0 bases, leaving 14 bases between the germline ends. This CDR3 has 17 amino acids. The CDR3 spells CASSQDLNRRLNTEAFF. The DNA of the CDR3 is TGCGCCAGCAGCCAAGATCTTAACAGACGATTGAACACTGAAGCTTTCTTT.

The J gene is TRBJ2-7, the V gene TRBV6-5, with a tentative D call TRBD1 (6 bases). The CDR3 has 16 residues. The V end lost 0 bases, the J end lost 3 bases, and 15 bases lay between the germline ends. Germline values: CDR1 MNHEY, CDR2 SVGAGI. The CDR3 region has the DNA TGTGCCAGCAGTTACTCGATAACAGGGAATAGCTACGAGCAGTACTTC. It translates to CASSYSITGNSYEQYF.

This chain connects TRBV6-1 to TRBJ1-1, with D unresolved. The CDR3 covers 15 residues. Germline values: CDR1 MNHNS, CDR2 SASEGT. The germline V and J ends were trimmed by 6 bases and 0 bases, with 14 bases remaining between them. The CDR3 sequence: CASSTGWRMNTEAFF. CDR3 nucleotide sequence: TGTGCCAGCAGCACGGGGTGGCGGATGAACACTGAAGCTTTCTTT.

In the case of this clone: Other DNA sequences from this sample encode an identical CDR3 as well. V gene TRBV4-3 combines with J gene TRBJ2-7; D is unresolved. Looked up from germline, CDR1 is LGHNA and CDR2 is YSLEER. Trimming pared 0 bases from V and 0 bases from J, leaving 3 bases between. The CDR3 consists of 13 residues. The CDR3 sequence is CASSQEASYEQYF. Here the CDR3 DNA reads TGCGCCAGCAGCCAAGAGGCCTCCTACGAGCAGTACTTC.

V gene TRBV13 combines with J gene TRBJ1-2; a possible D gene is TRBD1 (6 bases). The CDR3 extends over 15 amino acids. Looked up from germline, CDR1 is PRHDT and CDR2 is FYEKMQ (reference sequence). V lost 1 base to trimming and J lost 1 base, with 10 bases between them. The CDR3 nucleotides read TGTGCCAGCAGCTTAGCAGGGGCTCGTAACTATGGCTACACCTTC. Its protein product is CASSLAGARNYGYTF. The variable domain in full, with the rest retrieved from reference TRBV13 and TRBJ1-2, is AAGVIQSPRHLIKEKRETATLKCYPIPRHDTVYWYQQGPGQDPQFLISFYEKMQSDKGSIPDRFSAQQFSDYHSELNMSSLELGDSALYFCASSLAGARNYGYTFGSGTRLTVV.

This clone turned up a few times. The chain couples TRBV6-5 to TRBJ1-2; D is uncertain. This CDR3 region has 12 residues. The V gene's germline CDR1 is MNHEY and CDR2 SVGAGI. The V gene lost 6 bases and the J gene lost 8 bases, with 13 bases spanning the gap. DNA for the CDR3: TGTGCCAGCAGCCCCGTGGAGTGGGGCTACACCTTC. It codes for CASSPVEWGYTF.

The V gene is TRBV14, the J gene TRBJ1-2; TRBD1 might be the D (6 bases). CDR1 SGHDN and CDR2 FVKESK come from the germline V gene. V was shortened by 1 base and J by 2 bases, with 14 bases between the two germline ends. The CDR3 has 16 residues. Here the CDR3 DNA reads TGTGCCAGCAGCCAAGTTGGGACATCATCCAACTATGGCTACACCTTC. The encoded protein is CASSQVGTSSNYGYTF.

The CDR3 DNA reads TGTGCCAGCAGCTTAGGCTCGACAGCTGAAGCTTTCTTT. It yields the protein CASSLGSTAEAFF. This chain uses TRBV7-9 with TRBJ1-1; possibly TRBD1 for D (5 bases). The V gene's germline CDR1 is SEHNR and CDR2 FQNEAQ (reference sequence). Trimming shortened V by 1 base and J by 6 bases, and 9 bases separated the two germline ends. This CDR3 comprises 13 residues.

The V and J genes are TRBV15 and TRBJ2-2; D perhaps matches TRBD1 (6 bases). This CDR3 is 14 amino acids long. Germline V lookup: CDR1 LNHNV, CDR2 YYDKDF (reference sequence). Between the trimmed V and J ends, which lost 0 bases and 7 bases, there was a span of 9 bases. This chain's CDR3 is CATSRDRDIGELFF. The CDR3, as DNA: TGTGCCACCAGCAGAGATCGGGACATCGGGGAGCTGTTTTTT.

The V gene is TRBV11-2, the J gene TRBJ2-7, with 10 positions matching TRBD1. J gave up 2 bases and V 4 bases, and 2 bases lay outside the gene matches. The CDR3 extends over 14 amino acids. Germline loops: CDR1 SGHAT, CDR2 FQNNGV. The CDR3 DNA sequence: TGTGCCAGCAGCTGGGACAGGGGTGCCTACGAGCAGTACTTC. Its translation is CASSWDRGAYEQYF.

The rearrangement links TRBV11-3 to TRBJ1-5; 8 bases match TRBD1. CDR3 length: 14 residues. J was trimmed by 4 bases and V by 4 bases; bases with no gene match: 3. Germline-derived CDR1 and CDR2 are SGHNT and YENEEA. The DNA of the CDR3 is TGTGCCAGCAGCTCGACAGGGGAGAATCAGCCCCAGCATTTT. Translating it yields CASSSTGENQPQHF.

This chain connects TRBV5-1 to TRBJ2-3; D is perhaps TRBD1 (5 bases). Trimming took 0 bases from V and 3 from J, leaving 11 bases between them. The CDR3 loop spans 15 amino acids. Germline V lookup: CDR1 SGHRS, CDR2 YFSETQ. This CDR3 is CASSLEVRETDTQYF. CDR3 nucleotides: TGCGCCAGCAGCTTGGAAGTCAGGGAAACAGATACGCAGTATTTT.

The rearrangement uses TRBV19 and TRBJ1-1; D might be TRBD1 (5 bases). The germline V and J ends were trimmed by 10 bases and 4 bases, with 16 bases remaining between them. CDR1 is LNHDA, CDR2 SQIVND, per germline (reference sequence). This CDR3 region has 13 residues. In DNA form, the CDR3 reads TGTGCCATAAGCGAAGGGGTGGGCACTGAAGCTTTCTTT. Translation: CAISEGVGTEAFF.

The chain uses TRBV6-1 and TRBJ1-2; 7 positions match TRBD1. Germline V lookup: CDR1 MNHNS, CDR2 SASEGT. The V segment lost 6 bases and the J segment 4 bases; nucleotides outside the gene matches: 11. The CDR3 length is 15 residues. The DNA for the CDR3 is TGTGCCAGCAGAAGCTCCGGGACAGTAACCTATGGCTACACCTTC. This gives the protein CASRSSGTVTYGYTF.

The V and J genes are TRBV13 and TRBJ1-3; 7 bases line up with TRBD1. The CDR3 sequence is 14 residues long. The germline V gene has CDR1 PRHDT and CDR2 FYEKMQ (reference sequence). The V gene end was trimmed by 3 bases and the J gene end by 6 bases; junction bases not matched to a gene: 5. The chain's CDR3 is CASSFSRGINTIYF. The CDR3 nucleotides read TGTGCCAGCAGCTTTTCCAGGGGGATAAACACCATATATTTT. Complete variable domain (other parts from reference TRBV13 and TRBJ1-3): AAGVIQSPRHLIKEKRETATLKCYPIPRHDTVYWYQQGPGQDPQFLISFYEKMQSDKGSIPDRFSAQQFSDYHSELNMSSLELGDSALYFCASSFSRGINTIYFGEGSWLTVV.

This chain connects TRBV2 to TRBJ1-4, with 7 nucleotides matching TRBD1. With 6 bases clipped from V and 2 bases from J, the junction kept 3 bases outside the gene matches. Germline V gene sequence: CDR1 SNHLY, CDR2 FYNNEI. The CDR3 consists of 14 residues. For the CDR3, the DNA is TGTGCCAGCAGAACAGGGGACACTAATGAAAAACTGTTTTTT. It is translated as CASRTGDTNEKLFF.

This clone is a singleton in its sample. V gene TRBV19 combines with J gene TRBJ1-3; possible D gene TRBD1, 5 bases. Trimming cost V 3 bases and J 0 bases, with 6 bases left between them. Germline assignment: CDR1 LNHDA and CDR2 SQIVND (reference sequence). The CDR3 sequence is 14 residues long. CDR3 region: CASSIRDSGNTIYF. The DNA for the CDR3 is TGTGCCAGTAGTATCAGGGACTCTGGAAACACCATATATTTT.

This clone was picked up a small number of times. The DNA for the CDR3 is TGTGCCTGGAGCTTAACCGGTACTGAAGCTTTCTTT. As protein: CAWSLTGTEAFF. The rearrangement joins TRBV30 to TRBJ1-1; no clear D gene. V lost 3 bases to trimming and J lost 5 bases, with 10 bases between them. The germline CDR1 and CDR2 sequences are GTSNPN and SVGIG (reference sequence). The CDR3 has 12 residues.

The chain uses TRBV5-6 and TRBJ1-3; a possible D gene is TRBD1 (5 bases). CDR1 and CDR2 from the germline V gene are SGHDT and YYEEEE. V was trimmed by 6 bases and J by 0 bases, leaving 13 bases between them. This CDR3 is built from 15 residues. The CDR3 nucleotides read TGTGCCAGCAAGATCAGGGACTTCTCTGGAAACACCATATATTTT. Amino acids: CASKIRDFSGNTIYF.

The chain has TRBV4-1 and TRBJ1-3; D is undetermined. This CDR3 region has 15 residues. The germline V gene has CDR1 MGHRA and CDR2 YSYEKL. V was pared by 3 bases and J by 2 bases, with 11 bases between. CDR3 DNA: TGCGCCAGCAGCCAGCCAGCGACTACTGGAAACACCATATATTTT. It specifies CASSQPATTGNTIYF.

The V call is TRBV7-9, the J call TRBJ1-2, with no clear D. Germline values: CDR1 SEHNR, CDR2 FQNEAQ (reference sequence). Trimming removed 5 bases at V and 5 bases at J, with 9 bases between. The CDR3 has 12 residues. CDR3 nucleotides: TGTGCCAGCAGCACGGACTTTTATGGCTACACCTTC. This codes for CASSTDFYGYTF.

The gene calls are TRBV9 and TRBJ2-5; maybe TRBD1 (6 bases). CDR1 SGDLS and CDR2 YYNGEE come from the germline V gene. V was shortened by 1 base and J by 2 bases, with 6 bases between the two germline ends. CDR3 length: 13 residues. Here the CDR3 DNA reads TGTGCCAGCAGCGTACAGGGGCAAGAGACCCAGTACTTC. Translated: CASSVQGQETQYF.

The chain has TRBV5-4 and TRBJ2-7; 8 nucleotides line up with TRBD1. Germline V gene data show CDR1 as SGHNT and CDR2 as YYREEE (reference sequence). With 5 bases clipped from V and 1 base from J, the junction kept 5 bases outside the gene matches. The CDR3 loop spans 14 amino acids. CDR3 loop: CASRLQGGSYEQYF. The CDR3 nucleotides read TGTGCCAGCAGGTTACAGGGGGGATCCTACGAGCAGTACTTC.

The CDR3 loop reads CASSSGTGAYEQYF. DNA for the CDR3: TGTGCCAGCAGCTCCGGGACAGGGGCCTACGAGCAGTACTTC. The rearrangement uses TRBV7-2 and TRBJ2-7; 10 bases fit TRBD1. This CDR3 is built from 14 residues. Germline-derived CDR1 and CDR2 are SGHTA and FQGNSA. With 4 bases clipped from V and 2 bases from J, the junction kept 2 bases outside the gene matches.

The chain is built from TRBV9 and TRBJ1-1, with D unresolved. There are 16 residues in the CDR3. With 0 bases removed from V and 0 bases from J, the gap between germline ends came to 12 bases. Germline CDR1 is SGDLS and CDR2 is YYNGEE. This CDR3 reads CASSVARGGMNTEAFF. CDR3 nucleotide sequence: TGTGCCAGCAGCGTAGCGCGGGGAGGCATGAACACTGAAGCTTTCTTT.

This clone was picked up one time. The CDR3, as DNA: TGTGCCAGCAGCCCGGGACTAGCGGGGCTAGAGACGCAGTATTTT. Protein: CASSPGLAGLETQYF. This chain joins TRBV9 and TRBJ2-3, with TRBD2 matching 13 bases. The CDR3 spans 15 residues. Germline V gene sequence: CDR1 SGDLS, CDR2 YYNGEE. J lost 9 bases, V lost 4 bases, and 8 bases had no gene match.

Only a few counts were recorded for this clone. The J gene is TRBJ2-7, the V gene TRBV5-1; 7 bases are shared with TRBD1. Germline-derived CDR1 and CDR2 are SGHRS and YFSETQ. V shed 6 bases and J 3 bases; nucleotides not matched to a gene: 3. The CDR3 is made up of 12 amino acids. The CDR3 is CASNAGGYEQYF. The CDR3 nucleotides read TGCGCCAGCAACGCAGGGGGCTACGAGCAGTACTTC. Filled out from reference TRBV5-1 and TRBJ2-7, the complete variable domain reads KAGVTQTPRYLIKTRGQQVTLSCSPISGHRSVSWYQQTPGQGLQFLFEYFSETQRNKGNFPGRFSGRQFSNSRSEMNVSTLELGDSALYLCASNAGGYEQYFGPGTRLTVT.

J is TRBJ2-1 and V is TRBV7-2; perhaps TRBD2 as D (5 bases). This CDR3 has 15 amino acids. Germline V gives CDR1 SGHTA, CDR2 FQGNSA. V gave up 5 bases and J gave up 4 bases, with 15 bases separating them. The CDR3 sequence is CASSPRRGGYNEQFF. The CDR3 bases are TGTGCCAGCAGCCCCCGGAGAGGCGGGTACAATGAGCAGTTCTTC.

V usage is TRBV10-2 and J usage is TRBJ2-1, with TRBD2 matching 7 bases. The CDR3 is 14 amino acids. V was clipped by 0 bases and J by 10 bases; unmatched bases: 6. Per germline, CDR1 WSHSY and CDR2 SAAADI. The CDR3 coding sequence is TGCGCCAGCAGTGAGTCTGGGGGGGGAAGGGAGCAGTTCTTC. The encoded protein is CASSESGGGREQFF.

This clone was observed a few times. The chain carries TRBV25-1 and TRBJ1-2; TRBD1 might be the D (6 bases). V was cut by 4 bases and J by 8 bases, with 14 bases left in between. The CDR3 length is 13 residues. Germline assignment: CDR1 MGHDK and CDR2 SYGVNS. CDR3 region: CASSVRTVGGYTF. CDR3 bases: TGTGCCAGCAGTGTACGGACAGTCGGAGGCTACACCTTC.